This TCR beta chain comes out of a study of blood T cell repertoires in COVID-19. Across the whole study: COVID-19 samples from acute and convalescent phases originated in the United States, Italy and Spain.

The CDR3 is 16 amino acids. Germline CDR1 and CDR2: SGHTA and FQGNSA. Trimming removed 5 bases from V and 8 bases from J; junction bases left unmatched: 11. Per the original methods: Nucleated cell number was recorded as an estimate derived from reference gene primer amplification. The repertoire was sequenced with immunoSEQ multiplex PCR; TCRdb's copy has only in-frame clones and lacks some. V and J calls and clone size are those listed in that table; D and trimming were worked out from the DNA. The table has 450,000 to 500,000 clones, 80% to 90% seen once; the top ten hold under 4%. This chain connects TRBV7-2 to TRBJ2-2, with 10 positions matching TRBD2. The clonotype was recovered from a human donor in a cohort sampled during active COVID-19. The sequenced sample consisted of peripheral blood. CDR3 amino acids: CASSPSSGGSWGELFF. CDR3 in DNA: TGTGCCAGCAGCCCCTCTAGCGGGGGTTCGTGGGGGGAGCTGTTTTTT.